One sample yielded the 14 T cell receptor beta chains listed below, sequenced in a study of shared clonotypes between healthy human individuals. The assay was immunoSEQ multiplex PCR, and TCRdb's table has in-frame clones only and misses some. The sample records 650,000 to 800,000 clones, approximately 77% being singletons. Sequenced input: memory CD4+ T cells sorted from blood. The subset was: CD45RA-negative fraction. The receptors were sampled from a woman in her thirties in good health.

The chain employs TRBV5-1 and TRBJ2-7, with D possibly being TRBD2 (6 bases). Per the germline V gene, CDR1 is SGHRS and CDR2 is YFSETQ. The CDR3 is made up of 15 amino acids. Trimming left V 1 base short and J 4 bases short, with 15 bases between. The CDR3 spells CASSLLGGRSYEQYF. The CDR3 DNA follows: TGCGCCAGCAGCTTGCTCGGTGGGAGGAGTTACGAGCAGTACTTC. Combining the CDR3 with reference TRBV5-1 and TRBJ2-7 gives the whole variable domain KAGVTQTPRYLIKTRGQQVTLSCSPISGHRSVSWYQQTPGQGLQFLFEYFSETQRNKGNFPGRFSGRQFSNSRSEMNVSTLELGDSALYLCASSLLGGRSYEQYFGPGTRLTVT.

This clone was observed a handful of times. V usage is TRBV29-1 and J usage is TRBJ1-6; 9 bases map to TRBD1. Germline V gene sequence: CDR1 SQVTM, CDR2 ANQGSEA. The junction had 5 bases not matched to a gene; V was cut back by 7 bases and J by 7 bases. The CDR3 is made up of 13 amino acids. CDR3 nucleotide sequence: TGCAGCGAAGGACAGGGGTGGAATTCACCCCTCCACTTT. Translation gives CSEGQGWNSPLHF. Full variable domain (missing parts from reference TRBV29-1 and TRBJ1-6): SAVISQKPSRDICQRGTSLTIQCQVDSQVTMMFWYRQQPGQSLTLIATANQGSEATYESGFVIDKFPISRPNLTFSTLTVSNMSPEDSSIYLCSEGQGWNSPLHFGNGTRLTVT.

The chain uses TRBV5-1 and TRBJ2-3; 7 bases are shared with TRBD1. V shed 2 bases and J 0 bases; nucleotides not matched to a gene: 3. Per the germline V gene, CDR1 is SGHRS and CDR2 is YFSETQ. CDR3 length: 15 amino acids. CDR3 loop: CASSFGQASTDTQYF. CDR3 nucleotides: TGCGCCAGCAGCTTCGGACAGGCTAGCACAGATACGCAGTATTTT.

This clone was recorded once. The chain has TRBV28 and TRBJ2-7; 7 nucleotides line up with TRBD2. Losses at the gene ends were 7 bases for V and 4 bases for J; bases not matched to a gene: 7. In germline, CDR1 is MDHEN, CDR2 SYDVKM. The CDR3 has 13 amino acids. This CDR3 is CASIAGESYEQYF. For the CDR3, the DNA is TGTGCCAGCATTGCGGGAGAAAGTTACGAGCAGTACTTC.

This clone was seen a single time. The chain carries TRBV30 and TRBJ1-5; perhaps TRBD1 as D (5 bases). Germline V gene data show CDR1 as GTSNPN and CDR2 as SVGIG (reference sequence). This CDR3 is built from 15 residues. V was pared by 2 bases and J by 2 bases, with 13 bases between. In nucleotides, the CDR3 is TGTGCCTGGAGTCCAGTTGGGGGACGCAATCAGCCCCAGCATTTT. It translates to CAWSPVGGRNQPQHF.

The chain links TRBV19 to TRBJ2-3, with TRBD2 identical over 11 bases. There are 18 residues in the CDR3. Trimming took 2 bases from V and 0 from J; bases not matched to a gene: 7. Germline V CDR1 and CDR2: LNHDA, SQIVND (reference sequence). This chain's CDR3 is CASSIQGLAALSTDTQYF. The CDR3 bases are TGTGCCAGTAGTATACAGGGACTAGCGGCACTTAGCACAGATACGCAGTATTTT.

The chain has TRBV14 and TRBJ2-2; no clear D gene. The CDR3 spans 13 residues. CDR1 is SGHDN, CDR2 FVKESK, per germline. Trimming took off 0 bases at V and 7 bases at J, with 6 bases between the two ends. The DNA of the CDR3 is TGTGCCAGCAGCCAAGAGAACCACGGGGAGCTGTTTTTT. It yields the protein CASSQENHGELFF. The variable domain in full, completed from reference TRBV14 and TRBJ2-2, reads EAGVTQFPSHSVIEKGQTVTLRCDPISGHDNLYWYRRVMGKEIKFLLHFVKESKQDESGMPNNRFLAERTGGTYSTLKVQPAELEDSGVYFCASSQENHGELFFGEGSRLTVL.

At least ten counts were recorded for this clone. The chain has TRBV7-2 and TRBJ2-7; D unclear. V was clipped by 4 bases and J by 1 base, with 14 bases between them. In germline, CDR1 is SGHTA, CDR2 FQGNSA. The CDR3 runs to 15 residues. CDR3 sequence reads: CASSSAGATSYEQYF. The CDR3 coding sequence is TGTGCCAGCAGCTCCGCAGGAGCGACATCCTACGAGCAGTACTTC.

The CDR3 DNA follows: TGTGCCAGCAGGTCGACTAGCGGGAGGGTCGAGCAGTACTTC. Translating gives CASRSTSGRVEQYF. V and J are TRBV6-1 and TRBJ2-7; 14 nucleotides agree with TRBD2. This CDR3 comprises 14 residues. The ends lost 6 bases at V and 6 bases at J; junction bases unmatched: 4. The germline V gene has CDR1 MNHNS and CDR2 SASEGT.

V is TRBV28 and J is TRBJ1-2, with a weak D call TRBD1 (6 bases). This CDR3 has 15 amino acids. Germline CDR1 MDHEN, CDR2 SYDVKM. V gave up 4 bases and J gave up 7 bases, with 19 bases separating them. The CDR3 region has the DNA TGTGCCAGCAGTTCACCCGCTCGAGGGGGACTTGGCTACACCTTC. It codes for CASSSPARGGLGYTF.

This chain uses TRBV9 with TRBJ1-5, with 7 bases identical to TRBD1. This CDR3 comprises 14 residues. The junction had 4 bases not matched to a gene; V was cut back by 3 bases and J by 4 bases. In germline, CDR1 is SGDLS, CDR2 YYNGEE. The CDR3 protein is CASSGTGSNQPQHF. CDR3 bases: TGTGCCAGCAGCGGGACAGGATCTAATCAGCCCCAGCATTTT.

A note on this clone: The identical CDR3 is also encoded by other nucleotide sequences in the sample. The rearrangement joins TRBV6-1 to TRBJ2-7; D gene uncertain. This CDR3 is 11 amino acids long. V shed 6 bases and J shed 1 base, with 4 bases lying between them. CDR1 and CDR2 (germline): MNHNS, SASEGT. The DNA for the CDR3 is TGTGCCAGCAGGGATTCCTACGAGCAGTACTTC. This translates into CASRDSYEQYF.

The chain couples TRBV28 to TRBJ2-7; D is uncertain. V was clipped by 8 bases and J by 2 bases, with 19 bases between them. The germline V gene has CDR1 MDHEN and CDR2 SYDVKM. The CDR3 is 15 residues long. The CDR3 here is CASRDGRLQAYEQYF. In DNA form, the CDR3 reads TGTGCCAGCCGAGACGGACGCCTTCAGGCCTACGAGCAGTACTTC.

This chain links TRBV5-1 with TRBJ2-5; 8 bases agree with TRBD1. V lost 4 bases, J lost 4 bases, and 6 bases stayed unmatched. The V gene's germline CDR1 is SGHRS and CDR2 YFSETQ. The CDR3 has 14 amino acids. The CDR3 DNA is TGCGCCAGCAGCAAAACAGGGGGTATAGAGACCCAGTACTTC. As protein: CASSKTGGIETQYF.